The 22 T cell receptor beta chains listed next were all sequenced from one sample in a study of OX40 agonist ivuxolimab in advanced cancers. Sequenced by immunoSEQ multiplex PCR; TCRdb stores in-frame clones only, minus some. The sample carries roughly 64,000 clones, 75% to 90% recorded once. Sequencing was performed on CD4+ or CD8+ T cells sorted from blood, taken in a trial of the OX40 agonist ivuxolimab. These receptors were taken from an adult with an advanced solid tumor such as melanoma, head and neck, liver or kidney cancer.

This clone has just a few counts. The CDR3 DNA is TGTGCCAGTACCATGGGTGGGGGGCAGAACACTGAAGCTTTCTTT. This gives the protein CASTMGGGQNTEAFF. The gene calls are TRBV19 and TRBJ1-1, with a weak D call TRBD1 (6 bases). The germline V gene encodes CDR1 LNHDA and CDR2 SQIVND (reference sequence). The CDR3 sequence is 15 residues long. V dropped 7 bases and J dropped 1 base, with 16 bases sitting between them.

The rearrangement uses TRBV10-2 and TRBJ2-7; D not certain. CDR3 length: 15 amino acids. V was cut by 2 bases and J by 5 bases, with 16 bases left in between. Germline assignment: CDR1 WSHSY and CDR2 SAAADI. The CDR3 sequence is CASSEDSSPFDEQYF. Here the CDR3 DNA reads TGCGCCAGCAGTGAGGATAGTTCCCCATTCGACGAGCAGTACTTC.

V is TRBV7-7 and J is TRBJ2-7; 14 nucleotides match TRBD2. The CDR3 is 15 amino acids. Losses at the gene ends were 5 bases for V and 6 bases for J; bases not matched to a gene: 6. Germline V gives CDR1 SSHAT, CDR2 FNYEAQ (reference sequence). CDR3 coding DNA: TGTGCCAGCAGCCCGAGCGGACTAGCGGGAGGCGAGCAGTACTTC. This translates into CASSPSGLAGGEQYF.

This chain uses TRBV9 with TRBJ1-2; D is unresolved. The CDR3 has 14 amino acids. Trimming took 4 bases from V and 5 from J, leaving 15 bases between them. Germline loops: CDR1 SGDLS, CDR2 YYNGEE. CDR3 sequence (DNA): TGTGCCAGCAGCTCCCGGGCCCCTTGGTATGGCTACACCTTC. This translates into CASSSRAPWYGYTF.

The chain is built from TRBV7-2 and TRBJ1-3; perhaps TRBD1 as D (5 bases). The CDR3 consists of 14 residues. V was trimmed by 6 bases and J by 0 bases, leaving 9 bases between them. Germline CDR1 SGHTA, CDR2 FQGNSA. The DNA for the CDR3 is TGTGCCAGCAGTTTGGGACGCTCTGGAAACACCATATATTTT. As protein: CASSLGRSGNTIYF.

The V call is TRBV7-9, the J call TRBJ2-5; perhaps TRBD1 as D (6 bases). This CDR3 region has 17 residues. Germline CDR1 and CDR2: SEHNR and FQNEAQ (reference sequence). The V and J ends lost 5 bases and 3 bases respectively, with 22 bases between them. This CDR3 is CASSPTPPGQAKETQYF. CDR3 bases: TGTGCCAGCAGCCCTACTCCCCCGGGACAAGCTAAAGAGACCCAGTACTTC.

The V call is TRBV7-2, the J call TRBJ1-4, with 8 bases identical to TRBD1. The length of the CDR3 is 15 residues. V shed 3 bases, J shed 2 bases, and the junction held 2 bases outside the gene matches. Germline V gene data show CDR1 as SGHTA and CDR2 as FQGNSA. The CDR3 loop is CASSFNRGTNEKLFF. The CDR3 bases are TGTGCCAGCAGCTTTAACAGGGGGACTAATGAAAAACTGTTTTTT.

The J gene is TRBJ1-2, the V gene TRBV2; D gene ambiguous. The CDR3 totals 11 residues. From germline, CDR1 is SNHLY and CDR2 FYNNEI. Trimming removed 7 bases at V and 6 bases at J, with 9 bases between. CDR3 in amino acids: CASTLSHGYTF. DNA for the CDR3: TGTGCCAGCACCCTATCGCATGGCTACACCTTC.

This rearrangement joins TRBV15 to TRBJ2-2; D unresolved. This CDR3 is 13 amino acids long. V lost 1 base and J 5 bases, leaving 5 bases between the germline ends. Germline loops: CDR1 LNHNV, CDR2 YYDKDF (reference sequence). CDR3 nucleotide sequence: TGTGCCACCAGCAGAGCGAGGACCGGGGAGCTGTTTTTT. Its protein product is CATSRARTGELFF.

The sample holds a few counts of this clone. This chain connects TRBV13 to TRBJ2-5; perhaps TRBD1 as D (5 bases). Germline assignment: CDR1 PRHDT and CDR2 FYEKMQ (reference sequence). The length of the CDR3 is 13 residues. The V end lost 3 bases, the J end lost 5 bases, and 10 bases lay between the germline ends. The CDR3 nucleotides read TGTGCCAGCAGCTTTGACAGTGGGGAGACCCAGTACTTC. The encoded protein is CASSFDSGETQYF. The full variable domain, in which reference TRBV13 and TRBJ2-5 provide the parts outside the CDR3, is AAGVIQSPRHLIKEKRETATLKCYPIPRHDTVYWYQQGPGQDPQFLISFYEKMQSDKGSIPDRFSAQQFSDYHSELNMSSLELGDSALYFCASSFDSGETQYFGPGTRLLVL.

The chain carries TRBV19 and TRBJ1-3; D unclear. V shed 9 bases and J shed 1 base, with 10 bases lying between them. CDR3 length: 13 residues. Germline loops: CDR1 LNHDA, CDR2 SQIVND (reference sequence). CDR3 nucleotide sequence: TGTGCCAGCGGGAGGCGGTCTGGAAACACCATATATTTT. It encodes CASGRRSGNTIYF.

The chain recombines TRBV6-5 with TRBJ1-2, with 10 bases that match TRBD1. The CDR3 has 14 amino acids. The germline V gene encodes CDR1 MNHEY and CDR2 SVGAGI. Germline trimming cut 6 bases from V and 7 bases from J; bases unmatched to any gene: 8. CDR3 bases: TGTGCCAGCAGCCCCGGACAGGGGGGAGGTGGCTACACCTTC. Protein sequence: CASSPGQGGGGYTF.

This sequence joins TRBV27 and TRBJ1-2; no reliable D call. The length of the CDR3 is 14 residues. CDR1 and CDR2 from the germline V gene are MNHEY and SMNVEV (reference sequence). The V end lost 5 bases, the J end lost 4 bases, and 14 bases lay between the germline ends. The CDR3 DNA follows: TGTGCCAGCAGTCCATCCGGCAGTTTCTATGGCTACACCTTC. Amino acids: CASSPSGSFYGYTF.

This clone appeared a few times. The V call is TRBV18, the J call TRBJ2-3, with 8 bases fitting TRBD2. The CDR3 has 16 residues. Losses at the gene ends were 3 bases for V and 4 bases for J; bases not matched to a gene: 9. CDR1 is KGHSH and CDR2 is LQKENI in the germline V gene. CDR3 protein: CASSPEAGGRADTQYF. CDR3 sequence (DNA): TGTGCCAGCTCACCGGAGGCGGGGGGCCGGGCAGATACGCAGTATTTT.

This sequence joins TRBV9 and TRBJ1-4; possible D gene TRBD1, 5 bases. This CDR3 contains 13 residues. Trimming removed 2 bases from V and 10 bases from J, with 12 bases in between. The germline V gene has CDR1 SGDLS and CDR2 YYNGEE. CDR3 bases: TGTGCCAGCAGCGTCAACAAGCAGGGAAAACTGTTTTTT. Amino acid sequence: CASSVNKQGKLFF.

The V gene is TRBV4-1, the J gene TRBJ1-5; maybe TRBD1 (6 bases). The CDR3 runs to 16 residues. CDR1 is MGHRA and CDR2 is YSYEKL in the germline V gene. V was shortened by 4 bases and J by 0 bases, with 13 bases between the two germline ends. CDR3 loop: CASSLGGGSSNQPQHF. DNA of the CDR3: TGCGCCAGCAGCCTCGGTGGGGGCAGTAGCAATCAGCCCCAGCATTTT.

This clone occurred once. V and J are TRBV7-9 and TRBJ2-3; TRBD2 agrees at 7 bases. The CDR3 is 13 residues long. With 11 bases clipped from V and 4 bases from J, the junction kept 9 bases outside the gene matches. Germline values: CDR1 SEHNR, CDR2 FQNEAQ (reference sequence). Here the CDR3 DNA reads TGTGCCGGAGGACTAGTGGGATCAGATACGCAGTATTTT. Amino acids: CAGGLVGSDTQYF.

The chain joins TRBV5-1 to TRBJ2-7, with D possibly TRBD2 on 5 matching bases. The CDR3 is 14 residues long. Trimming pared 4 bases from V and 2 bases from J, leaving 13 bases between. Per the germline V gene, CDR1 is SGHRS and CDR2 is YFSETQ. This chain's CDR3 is CASSGGLSAYEQYF. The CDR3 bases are TGCGCCAGCAGCGGAGGCCTATCAGCCTACGAGCAGTACTTC.

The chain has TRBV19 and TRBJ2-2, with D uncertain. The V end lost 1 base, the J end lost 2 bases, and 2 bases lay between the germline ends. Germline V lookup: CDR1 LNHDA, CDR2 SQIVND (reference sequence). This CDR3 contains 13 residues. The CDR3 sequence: CASSIANTGELFF. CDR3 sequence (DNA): TGTGCCAGTAGTATAGCAAACACCGGGGAGCTGTTTTTT.

CDR3 sequence: CASSIDRPNPTQYF. The CDR3 coding sequence is TGTGCCAGCAGCATCGACAGACCTAATCCGACCCAGTACTTC. The chain joins TRBV6-1 to TRBJ2-5, with D perhaps matching TRBD1 (5 bases). Trimming removed 6 bases from V and 7 bases from J, with 18 bases in between. This CDR3 is 14 amino acids long. The germline CDR1 and CDR2 sequences are MNHNS and SASEGT.

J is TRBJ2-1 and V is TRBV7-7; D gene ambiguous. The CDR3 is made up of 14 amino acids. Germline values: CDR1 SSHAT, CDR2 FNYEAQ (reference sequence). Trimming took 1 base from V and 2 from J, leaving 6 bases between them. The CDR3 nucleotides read TGTGCCAGCAGCTTAGAAGGGACCTACAATGAGCAGTTCTTC. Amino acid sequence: CASSLEGTYNEQFF.

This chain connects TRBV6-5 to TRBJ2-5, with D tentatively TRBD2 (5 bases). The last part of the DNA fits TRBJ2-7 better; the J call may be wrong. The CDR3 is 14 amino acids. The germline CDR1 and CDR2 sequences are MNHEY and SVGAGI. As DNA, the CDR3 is TGTGCCAGCAGTTACATTTTCGGGGTTTACGAGCAGTACTTC. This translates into CASSYIFGVYEQYF.